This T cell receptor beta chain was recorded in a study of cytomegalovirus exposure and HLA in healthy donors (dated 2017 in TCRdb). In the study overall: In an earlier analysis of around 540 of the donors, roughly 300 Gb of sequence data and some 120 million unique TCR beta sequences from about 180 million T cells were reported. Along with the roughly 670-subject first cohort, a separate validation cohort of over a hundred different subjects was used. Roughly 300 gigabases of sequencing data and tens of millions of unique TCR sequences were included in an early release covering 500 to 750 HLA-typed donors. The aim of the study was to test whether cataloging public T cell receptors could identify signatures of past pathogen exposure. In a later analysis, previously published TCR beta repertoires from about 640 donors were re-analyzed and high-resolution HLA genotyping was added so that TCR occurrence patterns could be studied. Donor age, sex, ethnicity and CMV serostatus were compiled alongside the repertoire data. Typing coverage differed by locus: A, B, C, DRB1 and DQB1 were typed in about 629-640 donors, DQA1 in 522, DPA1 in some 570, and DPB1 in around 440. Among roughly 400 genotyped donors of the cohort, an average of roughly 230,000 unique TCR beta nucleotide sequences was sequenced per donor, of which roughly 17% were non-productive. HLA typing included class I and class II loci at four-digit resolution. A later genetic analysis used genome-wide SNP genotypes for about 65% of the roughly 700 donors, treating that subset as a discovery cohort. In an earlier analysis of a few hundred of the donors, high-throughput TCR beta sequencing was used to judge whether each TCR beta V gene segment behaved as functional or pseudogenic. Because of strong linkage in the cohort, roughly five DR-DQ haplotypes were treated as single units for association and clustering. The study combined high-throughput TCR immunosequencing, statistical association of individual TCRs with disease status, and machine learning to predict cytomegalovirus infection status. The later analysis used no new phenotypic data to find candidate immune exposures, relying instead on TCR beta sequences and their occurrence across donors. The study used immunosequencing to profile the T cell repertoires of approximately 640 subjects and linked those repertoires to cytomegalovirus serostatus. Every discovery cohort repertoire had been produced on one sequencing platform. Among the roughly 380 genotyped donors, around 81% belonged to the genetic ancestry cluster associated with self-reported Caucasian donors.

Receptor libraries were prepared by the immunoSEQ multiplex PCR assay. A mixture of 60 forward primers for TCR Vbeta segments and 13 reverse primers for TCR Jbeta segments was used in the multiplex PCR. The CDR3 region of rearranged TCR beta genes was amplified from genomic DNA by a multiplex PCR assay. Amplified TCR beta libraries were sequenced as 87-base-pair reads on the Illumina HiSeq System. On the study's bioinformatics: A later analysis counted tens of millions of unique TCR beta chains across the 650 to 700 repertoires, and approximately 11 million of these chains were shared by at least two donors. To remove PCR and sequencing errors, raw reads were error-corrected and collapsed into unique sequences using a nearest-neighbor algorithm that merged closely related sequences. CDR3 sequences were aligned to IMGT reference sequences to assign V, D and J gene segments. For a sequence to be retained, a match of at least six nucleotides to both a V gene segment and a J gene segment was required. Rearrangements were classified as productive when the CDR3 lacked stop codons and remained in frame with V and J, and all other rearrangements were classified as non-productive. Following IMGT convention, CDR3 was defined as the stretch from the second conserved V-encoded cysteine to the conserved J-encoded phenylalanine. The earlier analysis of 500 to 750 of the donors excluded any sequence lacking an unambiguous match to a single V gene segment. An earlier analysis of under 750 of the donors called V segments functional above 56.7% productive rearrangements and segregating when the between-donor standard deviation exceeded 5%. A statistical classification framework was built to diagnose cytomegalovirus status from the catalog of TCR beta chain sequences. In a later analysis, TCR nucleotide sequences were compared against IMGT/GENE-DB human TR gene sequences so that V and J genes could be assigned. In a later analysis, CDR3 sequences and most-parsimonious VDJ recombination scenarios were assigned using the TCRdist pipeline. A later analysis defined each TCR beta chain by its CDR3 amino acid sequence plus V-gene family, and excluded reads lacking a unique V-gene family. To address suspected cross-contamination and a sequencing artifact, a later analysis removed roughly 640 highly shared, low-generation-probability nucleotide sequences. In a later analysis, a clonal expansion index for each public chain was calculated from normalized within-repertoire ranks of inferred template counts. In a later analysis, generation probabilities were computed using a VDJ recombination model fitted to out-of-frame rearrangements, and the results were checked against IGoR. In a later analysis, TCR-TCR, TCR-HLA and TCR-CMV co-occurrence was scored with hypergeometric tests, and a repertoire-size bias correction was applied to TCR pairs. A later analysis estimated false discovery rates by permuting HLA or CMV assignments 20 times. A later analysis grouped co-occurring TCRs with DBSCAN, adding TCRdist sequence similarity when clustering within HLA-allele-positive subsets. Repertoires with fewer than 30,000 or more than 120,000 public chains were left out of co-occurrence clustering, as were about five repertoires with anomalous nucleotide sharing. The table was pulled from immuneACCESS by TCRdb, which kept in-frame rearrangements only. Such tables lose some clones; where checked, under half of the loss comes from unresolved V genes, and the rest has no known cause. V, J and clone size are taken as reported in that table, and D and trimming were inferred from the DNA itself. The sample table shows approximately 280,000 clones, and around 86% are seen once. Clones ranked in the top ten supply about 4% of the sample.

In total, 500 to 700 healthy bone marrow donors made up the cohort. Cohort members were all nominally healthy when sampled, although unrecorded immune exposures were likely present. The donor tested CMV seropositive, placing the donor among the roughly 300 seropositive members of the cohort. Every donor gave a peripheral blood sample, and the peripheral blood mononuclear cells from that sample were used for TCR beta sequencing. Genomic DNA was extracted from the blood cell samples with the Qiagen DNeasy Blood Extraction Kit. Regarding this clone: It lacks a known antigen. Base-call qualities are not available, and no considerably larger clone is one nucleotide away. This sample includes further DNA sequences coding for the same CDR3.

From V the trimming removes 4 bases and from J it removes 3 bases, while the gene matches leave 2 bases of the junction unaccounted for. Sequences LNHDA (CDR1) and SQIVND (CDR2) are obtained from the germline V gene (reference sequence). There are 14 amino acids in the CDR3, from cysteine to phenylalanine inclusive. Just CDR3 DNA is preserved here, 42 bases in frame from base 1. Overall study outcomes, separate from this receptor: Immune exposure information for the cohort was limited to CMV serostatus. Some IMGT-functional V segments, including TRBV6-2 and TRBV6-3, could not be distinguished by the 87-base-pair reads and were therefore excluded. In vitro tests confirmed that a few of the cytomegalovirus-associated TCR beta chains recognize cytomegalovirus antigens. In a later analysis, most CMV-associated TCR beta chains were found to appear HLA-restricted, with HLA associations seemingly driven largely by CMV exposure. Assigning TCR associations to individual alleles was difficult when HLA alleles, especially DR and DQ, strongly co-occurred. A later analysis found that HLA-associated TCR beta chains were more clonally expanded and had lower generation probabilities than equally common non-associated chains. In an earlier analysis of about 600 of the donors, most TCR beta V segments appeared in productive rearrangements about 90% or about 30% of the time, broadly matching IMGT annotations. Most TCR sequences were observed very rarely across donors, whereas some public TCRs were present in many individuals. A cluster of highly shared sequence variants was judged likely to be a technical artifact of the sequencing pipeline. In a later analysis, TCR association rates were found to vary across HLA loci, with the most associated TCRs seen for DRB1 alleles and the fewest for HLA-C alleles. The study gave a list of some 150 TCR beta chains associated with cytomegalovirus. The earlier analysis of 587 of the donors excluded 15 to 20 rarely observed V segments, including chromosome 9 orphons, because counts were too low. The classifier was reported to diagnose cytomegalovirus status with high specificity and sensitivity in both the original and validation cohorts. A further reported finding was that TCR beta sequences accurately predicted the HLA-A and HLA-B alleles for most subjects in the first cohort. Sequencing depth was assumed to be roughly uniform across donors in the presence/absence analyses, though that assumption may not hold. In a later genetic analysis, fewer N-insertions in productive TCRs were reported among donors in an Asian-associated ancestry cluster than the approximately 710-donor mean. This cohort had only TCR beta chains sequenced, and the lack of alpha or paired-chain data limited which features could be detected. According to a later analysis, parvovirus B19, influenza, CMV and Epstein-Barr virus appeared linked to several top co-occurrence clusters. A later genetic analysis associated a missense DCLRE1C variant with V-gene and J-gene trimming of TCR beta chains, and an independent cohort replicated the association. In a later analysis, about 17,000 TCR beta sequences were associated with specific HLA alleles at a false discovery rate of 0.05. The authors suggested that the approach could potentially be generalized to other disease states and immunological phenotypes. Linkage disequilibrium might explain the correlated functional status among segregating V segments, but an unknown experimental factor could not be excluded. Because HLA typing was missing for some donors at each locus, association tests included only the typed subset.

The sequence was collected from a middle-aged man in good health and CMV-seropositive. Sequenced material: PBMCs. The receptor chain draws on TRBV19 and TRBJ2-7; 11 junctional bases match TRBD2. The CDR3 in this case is CASSTGTSGYEQYF. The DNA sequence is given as TGTGCCAGTAGTACCGGGACTAGCGGCTACGAGCAGTACTTC.